Listed below are T cell receptor beta chains from one sample, sequenced in a study of T cell repertoires in cytomegalovirus infection. One entry per CDR3 protein results from TCRdb running MiXCR on the reads. The data contain under 450,000 distinct CDR3 sequences, roughly 36% of them singletons. For these receptors, no antigen is known. This sample comprised cultured PBMCs, obtained from culture after CMV antigen stimulation. These TCRs come from a human donor in good health (CMV status not recorded). Some clones in this sample may be carry-over from other donors' samples. Both conserved end residues are part of each CDR3. The D gene is left open where the match is weak. The size of a clone is reported for some rows only, either as once, few or many, or as a class for expanded clones.

v_gene,d_gene,abundance,j_gene,CDR3nt,CDR3aa
TRBV24-1,TRBD2,few,TRBJ2-1,TGTGCCACCAGTGACCGCCCCGGGACTAGCGGCAATGAGCAGTTCTTC,CATSDRPGTSGNEQFF
TRBV6-1,TRBD1,.,TRBJ2-2,TGTGCCAGCAGCAGGACAGGGCTCCTGGCCGGGGAGCTGTTTTTT,CASSRTGLLAGELFF
TRBV7-2,.,.,TRBJ1-2,TGTGCCAGCAGCTTAGCGGCTCAGGAGCTCTATGGCTACACCTTC,CASSLAAQELYGYTF
TRBV12-3/TRBV12-4,.,.,TRBJ2-5,TGTGCCAGCAGTTCCGACCCAATGAGGACCCAGTACTTC,CASSSDPMRTQYF
TRBV12-3/TRBV12-4,.,few,TRBJ2-1,TGTGCCAGCAGGGGAGGGGGGACTGAGCAGTTCTTC,CASRGGGTEQFF
TRBV4-1,TRBD1,.,TRBJ1-6,TGCGCCAGCAGCCAAGTAACAGGGGGCAATTCACCCCTCCACTTT,CASSQVTGGNSPLHF
TRBV4-1,.,.,TRBJ1-3,TGCGCCAGCAGCCAAGAGAGGCTTGGAAACACCATATATTTT,CASSQERLGNTIYF
TRBV20-1,TRBD2,.,TRBJ2-3,TGCAGTGCTAGAGACCCGGCTAGCGGGAGGGGGGCTACGCAGTATTTT,CSARDPASGRGATQYF
TRBV7-3,.,.,TRBJ2-3,TGTGCCAGCAGCTTAGGGGCGAATCGCGGCACAGATACGCAGTATTTT,CASSLGANRGTDTQYF
TRBV28,TRBD1,.,TRBJ1-2,TGTGCCAGCAGTTTAAGGGGGCCCGATGGCTACACCTTC,CASSLRGPDGYTF
TRBV19,TRBD2,.,TRBJ2-1,TGTGCCAGTAGTATCCTTGGGGGAGGGCCAGGTGAGCAGTTCTTC,CASSILGGGPGEQFF
TRBV4-1,.,few,TRBJ2-1,TGCGCCAGCAGCCAATCCCCGACTGGAAATGAGCAGTTCTTC,CASSQSPTGNEQFF
TRBV7-2,.,.,TRBJ2-5,TGTGCCAGCAGCCCTAGGGACACTCTTCTTCAAGAGACCCAGTACTTC,CASSPRDTLLQETQYF
TRBV20-1,TRBD2,.,TRBJ2-1,TGCAGTGCTAGAACGTCCCCGGGACTAGCGGGAGGGCCCCTGGGCAATGAGCAGTTCTTC,CSARTSPGLAGGPLGNEQFF
TRBV28,TRBD1,.,TRBJ1-2,TGTGCCAGCAGTTCGACAGGGATAAGGGATGGCTACACCTTC,CASSSTGIRDGYTF
TRBV12-3/TRBV12-4,.,few,TRBJ1-3,TGTGCCAGCAGTTCACTCACACAGAGAGCGAATGGAAACACCATATATTTT,CASSSLTQRANGNTIYF
TRBV20-1,TRBD1,.,TRBJ1-1,TGCAGTGCCAGGGACAGGGGTCCGAACACTGAAGCTTTCTTT,CSARDRGPNTEAFF
TRBV7-6,.,few,TRBJ2-5,TGTGCCAGCAGCACCAAACCAGGGGCAGAGACCCAGTACTTC,CASSTKPGAETQYF
TRBV6-1,.,few,TRBJ2-5,TGTGCCAGCAGCGGGAATCAAGAGACCCAGTACTTC,CASSGNQETQYF
TRBV18,.,.,TRBJ1-5,TGTGCCAGCTCACCACCGGGGAGGGAAGGCAATCAGCCCCAGCATTTT,CASSPPGREGNQPQHF
TRBV7-2,.,few,TRBJ2-3,TGTGCCAGCAGCTTAGAGGGAGCTCACACAGATACGCAGTATTTT,CASSLEGAHTDTQYF
TRBV7-2,TRBD2,.,TRBJ2-3,TGTGCCAGCAGCTTTGGTCTGGGCGGGAGTAACACAGATACGCAGTATTTT,CASSFGLGGSNTDTQYF
TRBV7-9,TRBD2,.,TRBJ2-5,TGTGCCGGAAGCGGGATCCAAGAGACCCAGTACTTC,CAGSGIQETQYF
TRBV13,.,.,TRBJ1-1,TGTGCCAGCAGCTGGGGACCTAACATTGAAGCTTTCTTT,CASSWGPNIEAFF
TRBV27,.,.,TRBJ2-7,TGTGCCAGCAGTTTGTACACCGGAGTCGAGCAGTACTTC,CASSLYTGVEQYF
TRBV4-2,TRBD2,.,TRBJ2-7,TGTGCCAGCAGCCAAGAGTCACTAGCGGCCTACGAGCAGTACTTC,CASSQESLAAYEQYF
TRBV7-6,.,few,TRBJ2-1,TGTGCCAGCAGCTCTAGCCTCATGAGCTCCTACAATGAGCAGTTCTTC,CASSSSLMSSYNEQFF